The entry below gives a single TCR beta chain sequence along with its context. What antigen it recognizes has not been identified. No base quality values were provided; no much bigger clone lies one nucleotide off. This specimen comes from a study of T cell repertoires and HLA-DP antigens (dated by TCRdb to the late 2010s). Notes on the research overall: An in vitro model of CD4+ T cell alloreactivity against allogeneic HLA-DP presented by transduced HeLa cells was used in the study. On average, about 220 ng of DNA went in for sorted CD137+CD4+ samples, versus 1,200 ng for pre-culture CD4+ samples. One alloantigen differed from self by one peptide-binding groove amino acid, whereas the other differed by ten, modelling structurally similar versus dissimilar alloantigens. The three donors were two male and one female, with ages ranging from the 18-to-29 to the 60-to-69 age band. Study-level results and caveats: Sorted CD137+ cells showed similar clonality against both alloantigens (approximately 0.37), much higher than the clonality of pre-culture samples (roughly 0.04). The naive and memory CD4+ repertoires were not analysed as separate populations. Clones undetected before culture had an average cumulative frequency of approximately 36% against one allele versus about 46% against the other. Limitations were identified as the inclusion of only a few donors, the use of a non-physiological HeLa antigen-presenting system, and the use of total CD4+ responder cells.

Magnetic bead negative selection was used to isolate untouched CD4+ T cells from Ficoll-separated PBMC, with purity averaging approximately 98%. Untouched CD4+ T cells were isolated from Ficoll-separated PBMC with magnetic beads, reaching about 98% purity with negligible CD8+ contamination. Peripheral blood mononuclear cells came from the buffy coats of three healthy blood donors, who served as the study's donors. CMV seronegative status was shared by all three donors. The DNeasy Blood & Tissue Kit was used for extraction of genomic DNA. Genomic DNA from sorted CD137+CD4+ cells and from pre-culture CD4+ baseline samples of each subject was subjected to TCRB sequencing. The immunoSEQ multiplex PCR, with forward primers for 54 TRBV segments and reverse primers for 13 TRBJ segments, was used to amplify TCRB CDR3 regions. Pre-culture CD4+ samples were sequenced at deep resolution, targeting hundreds of thousands of T cell genomes. Sequencing of amplicons was performed on an Illumina HiSeq System, and 87 bp reads covering the CDR3 were generated. The study's own analysis went as follows. Correction for PCR and sequencing errors was applied to reads, and CDR3 regions were defined through alignment to IMGT reference sequences. Synthetic template pools were used to estimate counts of templates and unique rearrangements. Clonality was calculated as 1 minus Pielou's evenness. The Daley-Smith estimator was used to estimate richness. Morisita's index served as the measure of repertoire overlap. A clone counted as low-abundance if it appeared in cultured samples but went undetected in the pre-culture repertoire of the same donor. As stored in TCRdb, this immuneACCESS dataset retains in-frame rearrangements with V and J assigned. A fraction of the clones does not appear; measured against another copy, unresolved V genes explain less than half of the discrepancy, and the remainder lacks a known reason. That table is the source of V, J and clone size, and D and trimming were worked out from the DNA. A total of about 73,000 clones appear in this sample, about four fifths of them only once. About 1.4% of the sample comes from the top ten.

The germline V gene yields SGDLS for CDR1 and YYNGEE for CDR2. The CDR3 goes from the cysteine to the phenylalanine over 14 residues. The only DNA kept is the CDR3, 42 bases in frame from the first base. V is cut by 0 bases and J by 10 bases, and the space between the germline ends is 14 bases. The source is a man aged 55 to 70 in good health and CMV-seronegative. Sample: CD4+ T cells from PBMCs. The V and J genes are TRBV9 and TRBJ2-1, with a tentative D gene TRBD2 over 5 matching bases. This receptor has the CDR3 CASSVDSFGIEQFF. The base sequence is TGTGCCAGCAGCGTAGATTCCTTCGGGATCGAGCAGTTCTTC.